The subject of this entry is one T cell receptor (beta chain). The antigen remains undetermined. The study ran its PCR with 60 Vbeta and 13 Jbeta primers. Sequenced by immunoSEQ multiplex PCR; TCRdb stores in-frame clones only, minus some. The sample includes about 150,000 clones, more than 65% seen only once; the top ten take under 8%. Germline V gene sequence: CDR1 SGHTS, CDR2 YDEGEE. The V and J ends lost 4 bases and 7 bases, in that order; junction bases with no gene match: 8. This CDR3 has 15 amino acids. This entry belongs to a study of cytomegalovirus exposure and HLA in healthy donors. Study-level results: Rarity characterized most TCR sequences, yet some public TCRs appeared in many donors. Immune exposure information comprised only CMV serostatus.

Sample: PBMCs. The rearrangement uses TRBV5-8 and TRBJ1-4; 9 bases are a match to TRBD1. This TCR came from a man aged 45-60 years in good health and CMV-seropositive. This chain's CDR3 is CASSLGTGRVEKLFF. The CDR3, as DNA: TGTGCCAGCAGCCTAGGGACAGGGAGAGTTGAAAAACTGTTTTTT. Full variable domain (outside the CDR3, taken from reference TRBV5-8 and TRBJ1-4): EAGVTQSPTHLIKTRGQQATLRCSPISGHTSVYWYQQALGLGLQFLLWYDEGEERNRGNFPPRFSGRQFPNYSSELNVNALELEDSALYLCASSLGTGRVEKLFFGSGTQLSVL.